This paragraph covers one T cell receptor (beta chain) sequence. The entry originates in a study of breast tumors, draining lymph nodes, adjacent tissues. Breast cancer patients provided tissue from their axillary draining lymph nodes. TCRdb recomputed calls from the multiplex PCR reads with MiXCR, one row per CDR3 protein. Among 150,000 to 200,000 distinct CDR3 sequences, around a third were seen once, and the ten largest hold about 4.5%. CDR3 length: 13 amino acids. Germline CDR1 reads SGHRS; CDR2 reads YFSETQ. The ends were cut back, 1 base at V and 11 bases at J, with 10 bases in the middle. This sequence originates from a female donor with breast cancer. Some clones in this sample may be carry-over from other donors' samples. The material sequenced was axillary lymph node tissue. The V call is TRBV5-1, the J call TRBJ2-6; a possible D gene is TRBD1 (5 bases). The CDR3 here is CASSLTGAYVLTF. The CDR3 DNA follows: TGCGCCAGCAGCTTGACAGGTGCCTACGTCCTGACTTTC.